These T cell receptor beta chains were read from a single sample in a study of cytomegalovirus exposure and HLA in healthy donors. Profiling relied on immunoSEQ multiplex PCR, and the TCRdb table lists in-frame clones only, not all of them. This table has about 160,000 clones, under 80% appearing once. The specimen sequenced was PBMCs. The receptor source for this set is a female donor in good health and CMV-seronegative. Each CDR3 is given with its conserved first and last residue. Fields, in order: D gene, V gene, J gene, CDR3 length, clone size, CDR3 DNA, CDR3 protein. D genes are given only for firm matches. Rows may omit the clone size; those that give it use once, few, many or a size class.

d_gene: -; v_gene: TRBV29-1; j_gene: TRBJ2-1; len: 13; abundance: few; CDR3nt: TGCAGCGTTGATAGCCCGACCTACAATGAGCAGTTCTTC; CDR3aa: CSVDSPTYNEQFF
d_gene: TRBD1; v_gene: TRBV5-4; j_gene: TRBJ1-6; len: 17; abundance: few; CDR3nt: TGTGCCAGCAGCTTTGGGGGGGACGACAGGGGGAGATCACCCCTCCACTTT; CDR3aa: CASSFGGDDRGRSPLHF
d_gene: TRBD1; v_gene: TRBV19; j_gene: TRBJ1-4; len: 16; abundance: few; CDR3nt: TGTGCCAGTAGTCCCCTTCGACAGGGGGCAGGGGAAAAACTGTTTTTT; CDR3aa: CASSPLRQGAGEKLFF
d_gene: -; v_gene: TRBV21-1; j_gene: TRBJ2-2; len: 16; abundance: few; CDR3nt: -; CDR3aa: CASEWGQGAPIRELFF
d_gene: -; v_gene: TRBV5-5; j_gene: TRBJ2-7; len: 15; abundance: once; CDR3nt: TGTGCCAGCAGCCCGTCCCCACAGGGCTTATACGAGCAGTACTTC; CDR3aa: CASSPSPQGLYEQYF
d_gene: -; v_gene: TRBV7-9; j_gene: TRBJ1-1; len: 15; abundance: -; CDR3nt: TGTGCCAGCAGCTTAGTATCAGGGTTTGGCACTGAAGCTTTCTTT; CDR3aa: CASSLVSGFGTEAFF
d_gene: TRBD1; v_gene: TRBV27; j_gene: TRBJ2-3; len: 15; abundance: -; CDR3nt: TGTGCCAGCAGTCCTGGGACAGGGAGGACCCTTCAGCAGTATTTT; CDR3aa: CASSPGTGRTLQQYF
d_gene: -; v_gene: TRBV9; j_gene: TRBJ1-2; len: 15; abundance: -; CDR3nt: TGTGCCAGCAGCCTCGCCGAGGGGACAAGCTATGGCTACACCTTC; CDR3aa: CASSLAEGTSYGYTF
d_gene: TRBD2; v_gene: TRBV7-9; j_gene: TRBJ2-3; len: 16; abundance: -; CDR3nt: TGTGCCAGCAGCGCCGCTAGCGGGAGTCAAAGGGGTACGCAGTATTTT; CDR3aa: CASSAASGSQRGTQYF
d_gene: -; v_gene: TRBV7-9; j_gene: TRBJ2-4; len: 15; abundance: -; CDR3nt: TGTGCCAGCAGCTTAGCTCAGGAGGGGAAAAACATTCAGTACTTC; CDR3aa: CASSLAQEGKNIQYF
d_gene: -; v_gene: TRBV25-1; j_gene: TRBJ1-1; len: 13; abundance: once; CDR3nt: TGTGCCAGCAGAACAGCTATGAACACTGAAGCTTTCTTT; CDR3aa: CASRTAMNTEAFF
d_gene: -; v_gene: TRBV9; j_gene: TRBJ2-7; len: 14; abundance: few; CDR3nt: TGTGCCAGCAGCGTAGGAGCAGGGCCCTACGAGCAGTACTTC; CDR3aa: CASSVGAGPYEQYF
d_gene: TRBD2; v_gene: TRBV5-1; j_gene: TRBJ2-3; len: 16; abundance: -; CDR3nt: TGCGCCAGCAGCTTTACTAGCGGGGGCCTCACAGATACGCAGTATTTT; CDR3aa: CASSFTSGGLTDTQYF
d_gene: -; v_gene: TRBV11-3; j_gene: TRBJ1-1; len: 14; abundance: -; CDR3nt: TGTGCCAGCAGCTTAGATGGGGGGAAAACTGAAGCTTTCTTT; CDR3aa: CASSLDGGKTEAFF
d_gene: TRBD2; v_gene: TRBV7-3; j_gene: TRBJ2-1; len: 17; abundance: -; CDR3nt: TGTGCCAGCAGCTCAATAGCGGGGGCCCGCTCCTACAATGAGCAGTTCTTC; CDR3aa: CASSSIAGARSYNEQFF
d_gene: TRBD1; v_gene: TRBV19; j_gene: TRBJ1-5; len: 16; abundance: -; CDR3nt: TGTGCCAGTAGTATAGGGACAGGGTATAGCAATCAGCCCCAGCATTTT; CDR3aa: CASSIGTGYSNQPQHF
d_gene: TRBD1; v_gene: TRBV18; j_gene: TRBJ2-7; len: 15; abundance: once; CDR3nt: TGTGCCAGCTCGAGGGACAGGGAAGAAATGTACGAGCAGTACTTC; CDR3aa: CASSRDREEMYEQYF
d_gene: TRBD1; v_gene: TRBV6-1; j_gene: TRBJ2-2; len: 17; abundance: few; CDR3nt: TGTGCCAGCAGTGAAAAGCTAATGACAGGGCACACCGGGGAGCTGTTTTTT; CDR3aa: CASSEKLMTGHTGELFF
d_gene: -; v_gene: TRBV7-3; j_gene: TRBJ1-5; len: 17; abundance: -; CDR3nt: TGTGCCAGCAGCTTAAGATGGGAGGCCGGCCCCAATCAGCCCCAGCATTTT; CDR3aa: CASSLRWEAGPNQPQHF
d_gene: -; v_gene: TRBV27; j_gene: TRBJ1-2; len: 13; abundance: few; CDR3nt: TGTGCCAGCAGTTTAAGGGGGAATTATGGCTACACCTTC; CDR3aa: CASSLRGNYGYTF
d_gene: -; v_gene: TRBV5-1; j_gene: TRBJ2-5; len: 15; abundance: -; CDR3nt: TGCGCCAGCAGCTTGGGTGCGGCAGTTCAAGAGACCCAGTACTTC; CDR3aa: CASSLGAAVQETQYF
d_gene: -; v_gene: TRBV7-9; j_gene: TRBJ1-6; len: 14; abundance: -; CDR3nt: TGTGCCAGCACCCGGGGAGACTATAATTCACCCCTCCACTTT; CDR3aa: CASTRGDYNSPLHF
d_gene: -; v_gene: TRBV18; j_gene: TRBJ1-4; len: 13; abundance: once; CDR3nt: TGTGCCAGCTCGAGACAGGTACACGAAAAACTGTTTTTT; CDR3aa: CASSRQVHEKLFF
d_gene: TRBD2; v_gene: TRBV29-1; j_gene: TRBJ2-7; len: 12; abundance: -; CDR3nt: TGCAGCGAAGCGGGAGTCTTCCACGAGCAGTACTTC; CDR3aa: CSEAGVFHEQYF
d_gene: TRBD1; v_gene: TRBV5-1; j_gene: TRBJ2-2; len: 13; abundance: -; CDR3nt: TGCGCCAGCGGAAATCAGGGGGCCGGGGAGCTGTTTTTT; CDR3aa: CASGNQGAGELFF
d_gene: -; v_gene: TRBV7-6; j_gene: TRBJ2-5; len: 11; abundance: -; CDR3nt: TGTGCCAGCAGCACTGAAGAGACCCAGTACTTC; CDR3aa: CASSTEETQYF
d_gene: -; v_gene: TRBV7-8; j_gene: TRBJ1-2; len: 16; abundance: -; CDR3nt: TGTGCCAGCAGCTTAGAAAACGCCAACTCTAACTATGGCTACACCTTC; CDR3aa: CASSLENANSNYGYTF
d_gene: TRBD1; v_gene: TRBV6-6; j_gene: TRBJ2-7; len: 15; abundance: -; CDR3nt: TGTGCCAGCAGTTCCTTTGTCGACAGGGTGGACGAGCAGTACTTC; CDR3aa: CASSSFVDRVDEQYF
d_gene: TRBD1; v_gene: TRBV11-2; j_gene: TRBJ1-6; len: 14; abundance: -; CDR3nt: TGTGCCAGCAGCCGGGACAGGGCCCCATCACCCCTCCACTTT; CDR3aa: CASSRDRAPSPLHF
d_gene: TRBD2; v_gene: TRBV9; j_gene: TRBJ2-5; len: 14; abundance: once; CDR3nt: TGTGCCAGCAGCGTGGGAGGGAGCCAAGAGACCCAGTACTTC; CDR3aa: CASSVGGSQETQYF
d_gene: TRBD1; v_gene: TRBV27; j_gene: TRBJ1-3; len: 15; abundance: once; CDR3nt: TGTGCCAGCAGTCCGACAGGGAGCTCTGGAAACACCATATATTTT; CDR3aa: CASSPTGSSGNTIYF
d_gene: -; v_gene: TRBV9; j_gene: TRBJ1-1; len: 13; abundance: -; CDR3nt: TGTGCCAGCAGCGTCACAGTTGACACTGAAGCTTTCTTT; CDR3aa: CASSVTVDTEAFF
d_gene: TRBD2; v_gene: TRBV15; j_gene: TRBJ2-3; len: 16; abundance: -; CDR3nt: TGTGCCACCAGCAGAGATGGGGGGGTCGGAACAGATACGCAGTATTTT; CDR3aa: CATSRDGGVGTDTQYF
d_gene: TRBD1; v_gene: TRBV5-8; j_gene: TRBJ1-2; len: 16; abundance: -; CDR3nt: TGTGCCAGCAGCCCTAGACCGGGACAGGGATTCTATGGCTACACCTTC; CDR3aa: CASSPRPGQGFYGYTF
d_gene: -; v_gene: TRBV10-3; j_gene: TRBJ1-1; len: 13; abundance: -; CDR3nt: TGTGCCATCAGGCAGGGTGACGGCACTGAAGCTTTCTTT; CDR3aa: CAIRQGDGTEAFF
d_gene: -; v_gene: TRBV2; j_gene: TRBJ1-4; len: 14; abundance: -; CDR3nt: TGTGCCAGCATAGAGGGGGCAACTAATGAAAAACTGTTTTTT; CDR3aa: CASIEGATNEKLFF
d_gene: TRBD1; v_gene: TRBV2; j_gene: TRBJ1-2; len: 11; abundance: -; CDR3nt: TGTGCCAGCAGTTGGGACAGTTCCTACACCTTC; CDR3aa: CASSWDSSYTF
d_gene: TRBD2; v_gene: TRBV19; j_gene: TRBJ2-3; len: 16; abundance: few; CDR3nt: TGTGCCAGTAGTATCCTAGCGGGGGGTAACACAGATACGCAGTATTTT; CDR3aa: CASSILAGGNTDTQYF
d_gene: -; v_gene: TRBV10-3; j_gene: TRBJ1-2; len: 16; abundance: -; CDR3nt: TGTGCCATCAGCCCCGACAGCCTAAGCCTAAGGACGGGCTACACCTTC; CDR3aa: CAISPDSLSLRTGYTF
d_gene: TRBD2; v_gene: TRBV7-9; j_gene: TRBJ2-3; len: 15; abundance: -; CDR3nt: TGTGCCAGCAGCCGTCTACTAGCGGGCACAGATACGCAGTATTTT; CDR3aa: CASSRLLAGTDTQYF
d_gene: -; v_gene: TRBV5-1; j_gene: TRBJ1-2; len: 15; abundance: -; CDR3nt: TGCGCCAGCAGCTTGTTCCAGGGCCTTAACTATGGCTACACCTTC; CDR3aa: CASSLFQGLNYGYTF
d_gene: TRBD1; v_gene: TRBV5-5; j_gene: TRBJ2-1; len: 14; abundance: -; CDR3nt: TGTGCCACCCAGGGGGCGGTACGAGGCAATGAGCAGTTCTTC; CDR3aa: CATQGAVRGNEQFF
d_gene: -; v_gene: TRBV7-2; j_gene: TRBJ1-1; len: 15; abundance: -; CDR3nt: TGTGCCAGCAGCGTATACACAGGGAGGGGGACTGAAGCTTTCTTT; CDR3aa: CASSVYTGRGTEAFF
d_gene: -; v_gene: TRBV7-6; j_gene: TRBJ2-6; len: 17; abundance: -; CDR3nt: TGTGCCAGCAGCTTAGCGATAACACCTGTTGGGGCCAACGTCCTGACTTTC; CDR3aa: CASSLAITPVGANVLTF
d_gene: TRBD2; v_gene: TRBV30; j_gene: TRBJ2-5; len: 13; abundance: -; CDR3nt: TGTGCTTGGACTAGCGGGGGGGAAGAGACCCAGTACTTC; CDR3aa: CAWTSGGEETQYF
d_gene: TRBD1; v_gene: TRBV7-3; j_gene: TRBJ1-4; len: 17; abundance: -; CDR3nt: TGTGCCAGCAGCTTAGGCCGGACAGGTTCCGCTAATGAAAAACTGTTTTTT; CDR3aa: CASSLGRTGSANEKLFF
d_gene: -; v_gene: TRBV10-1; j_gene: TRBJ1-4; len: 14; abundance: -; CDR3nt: TGCCCCCGGACAGAATTGTTGACTAATGAAAAACTGTTTTTT; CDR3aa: CPRTELLTNEKLFF
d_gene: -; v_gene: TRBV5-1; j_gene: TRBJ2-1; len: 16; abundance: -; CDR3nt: TGCGCCAGCAGCTCTCATTTCGAGAGCTCCTACAATGAGCAGTTCTTC; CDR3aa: CASSSHFESSYNEQFF
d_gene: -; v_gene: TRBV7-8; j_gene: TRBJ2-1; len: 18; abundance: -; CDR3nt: TGTGCCAGCAGCTTTAGCCCACCATTGGGGACAATCTACAATGAGCAGTTCTTC; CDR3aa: CASSFSPPLGTIYNEQFF
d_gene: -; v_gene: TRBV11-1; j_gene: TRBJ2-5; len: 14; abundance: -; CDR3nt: TGTGCCAGCGGCCCTGGAGGGTACCAAGAGACCCAGTACTTC; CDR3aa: CASGPGGYQETQYF
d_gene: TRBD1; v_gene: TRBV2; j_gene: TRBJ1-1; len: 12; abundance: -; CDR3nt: TGTGCCAGCGACAGGGGTGGCACTGAAGCTTTCTTT; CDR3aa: CASDRGGTEAFF
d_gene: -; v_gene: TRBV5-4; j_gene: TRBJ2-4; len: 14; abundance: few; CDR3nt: TGTGCCAGCAGCTTGGGCCGGGAGATGGTCATTCAGTACTTC; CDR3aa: CASSLGREMVIQYF
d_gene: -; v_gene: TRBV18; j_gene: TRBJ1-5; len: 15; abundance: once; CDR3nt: TGTGCCAGCTCACCTTCCGAGGTTAGGGGTCAGCCCCAGCATTTT; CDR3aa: CASSPSEVRGQPQHF
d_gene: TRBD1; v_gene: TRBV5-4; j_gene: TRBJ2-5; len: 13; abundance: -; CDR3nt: TGTGCCAGCACCATTGACAGGGAGGAGACCCAGTACTTC; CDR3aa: CASTIDREETQYF
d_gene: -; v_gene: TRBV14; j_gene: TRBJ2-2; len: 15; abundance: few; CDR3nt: TGTGCCAGCAGCCAACTGAAGGGGATCACCGGGGAGCTGTTTTTT; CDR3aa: CASSQLKGITGELFF